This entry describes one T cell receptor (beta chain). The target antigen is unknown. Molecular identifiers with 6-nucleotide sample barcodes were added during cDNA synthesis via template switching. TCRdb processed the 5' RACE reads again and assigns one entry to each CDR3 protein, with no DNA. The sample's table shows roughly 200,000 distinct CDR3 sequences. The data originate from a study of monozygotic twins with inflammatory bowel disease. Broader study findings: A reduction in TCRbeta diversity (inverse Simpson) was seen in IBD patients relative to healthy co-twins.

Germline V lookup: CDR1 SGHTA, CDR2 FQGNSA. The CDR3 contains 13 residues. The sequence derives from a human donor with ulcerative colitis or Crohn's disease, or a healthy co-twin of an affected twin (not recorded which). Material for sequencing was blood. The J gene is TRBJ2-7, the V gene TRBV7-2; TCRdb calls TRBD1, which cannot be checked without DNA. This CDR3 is CASSLGQGREQYF. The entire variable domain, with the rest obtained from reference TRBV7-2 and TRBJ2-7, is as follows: GAGVSQSPSNKVTEKGKDVELRCDPISGHTALYWYRQSLGQGLEFLIYFQGNSAPDKSGLPSDRFSAERTGGSVSTLTIQRTQQEDSAVYLCASSLGQGREQYFGPGTRLTVT.